The 2 T cell receptor beta chains reported below all come from one sample, sequenced in a study of regulatory T cells in long-lasting Graves disease. Libraries of TCR beta came from iRepertoire HTBI primers plus Arm-PCR of CDR3 regions. Using its own MiXCR run on the multiplex PCR reads, TCRdb lists one record per CDR3 protein. Of roughly 440,000 distinct CDR3 sequences in the sample, around 17% are singletons; the top ten hold 23%. The time point here: newly diagnosed GD, antithyroid drugs for less than 3 months. The authors made the TCR library using RNA they extracted from PBMCs. The same data also went into a second study, on T cells in Graves' hyperthyroidism and ophthalmopathy.

This specimen was peripheral blood mononuclear cells (PBMCs), taken at new diagnosis, from a patient treated with antithyroid drugs. These receptors came from a woman under 30 with Graves disease.

In this sample, this clonotype turned up a few times. The chain carries TRBV24-1 and TRBJ1-5; 7 nucleotides line up with TRBD1. The length of the CDR3 is 16 residues. V lost 3 bases and J lost 2; bases outside the gene matches: 6. The germline V gene has CDR1 KGHDR and CDR2 SFDVKD. The CDR3 is CATSDTRQGGNQPQHF. The CDR3 nucleotides read TGTGCCACCAGTGATACCAGACAGGGAGGCAATCAGCCCCAGCATTTT.

J is TRBJ1-2 and V is TRBV6-1, with a possible D match to TRBD1 (5 bases). The V gene lost 8 bases and the J gene lost 8 bases, with 15 bases spanning the gap. CDR3 length: 12 amino acids. The germline V gene encodes CDR1 MNHNS and CDR2 SASEGT. CDR3 protein: CASGGREKGYTF. The CDR3, as DNA: TGTGCCAGCGGAGGCAGGGAGAAAGGCTACACCTTC.